A selection of T cell receptor beta chains follows, all from one sample in a study of T cell repertoires in ileal Crohn's disease. Sequenced by immunoSEQ multiplex PCR; TCRdb stores in-frame clones only, minus some. The data show more than 7,000 clones, 65% to 80% seen once. Specimen: ileal tissue. Receptor source: an adult with Crohn's disease. Both conserved end residues are part of each CDR3. A D gene is named only where the DNA matches it firmly. Some rows have no size entry. The others give once, few or many, or a class for an expanded clone.

cdr3_length,v_call,d_call,j_call,clone_size,cdr3_nt,cdr3_aa
15,TRBV21-1,.,TRBJ1-1,few,TGTGCCAGCAGCAAAGGGTGGGTCGGGAGTACTGAAGCTTTCTTT,CASSKGWVGSTEAFF
12,TRBV12-5,.,TRBJ2-2,.,TGTGCTAGTACAGGGTTTGTCGGGGAGCTGTTTTTT,CASTGFVGELFF
16,TRBV5-4,TRBD1,TRBJ1-2,.,TGTGCCAGCAGCTTGGGGGCGGGACAGGTTAACTATGGCTACACCTTC,CASSLGAGQVNYGYTF
13,TRBV6-4,.,TRBJ1-2,.,TGTGCCAGCAGCGCTTCCGGGACATCGGGCTACACCTTC,CASSASGTSGYTF
16,TRBV9,TRBD1,TRBJ2-5,.,TGTGCCAGCAGCGTAAGGGACAGGGTTGTGGGGGAGACCCAGTACTTC,CASSVRDRVVGETQYF
13,TRBV5-1,TRBD2,TRBJ2-7,once,TGCGCCAGCGGGGGGGAGGGCTCCTACGAGCAGTACTTC,CASGGEGSYEQYF
18,TRBV27,TRBD2,TRBJ2-1,.,TGTGCCAGCAGATTTGATTCCTCAGGGAGGGAGGGGTACAATGAGCAGTTCTTC,CASRFDSSGREGYNEQFF
16,TRBV4-1,.,TRBJ1-3,.,TGCGCCAGCAGCCAAGAGGGGCAAATGTCCGGAAACACCATATATTTT,CASSQEGQMSGNTIYF
14,TRBV9,TRBD1,TRBJ2-1,.,TGTGCCAGCACTAGAGGGACAGGGTCCCATGAGCAGTTCTTC,CASTRGTGSHEQFF
15,TRBV4-1,.,TRBJ2-1,once,TGCGCCAGCAGCCAAGATCAGGGGAACTACAATGAGCAGTTCTTC,CASSQDQGNYNEQFF
16,TRBV9,.,TRBJ2-1,.,TGTGCCAGCAGCCCCCTCGGGACTTTCTCCTACAATGAGCAGTTCTTC,CASSPLGTFSYNEQFF
16,TRBV6-6,.,TRBJ2-3,.,TGTGCCAGCAGTCCGCGAGGGAGCGGATTCACAGATACGCAGTATTTT,CASSPRGSGFTDTQYF
12,TRBV2,.,TRBJ1-1,.,TGTGCCAGCAGTCAGGGTCGGACTGAAGCTTTCTTT,CASSQGRTEAFF
12,TRBV27,.,TRBJ2-5,.,TGTGCCAGCAGTTCTAGGGAGGAGACCCAGTACTTC,CASSSREETQYF
14,TRBV5-4,TRBD1,TRBJ1-6,.,TGTGCCAGCAGCCGGGACAGGGTGGGATCACCCCTCCACTTT,CASSRDRVGSPLHF
14,TRBV9,.,TRBJ2-7,.,TGTGCCAGTTCGACAGAACCTATTCCCTACGAGCAGTACTTC,CASSTEPIPYEQYF
15,TRBV6-5,TRBD2,TRBJ2-1,few,TGTGCCAGCAGCCCGGGGACTAGCGGGAGATCTGAGCAGTTCTTC,CASSPGTSGRSEQFF
10,TRBV29-1,.,TRBJ1-2,.,TGCAGCGTAAGGGAGTATGGCTACGCCTTC,CSVREYGYAF
13,TRBV14,.,TRBJ1-2,.,TGTGCCAGCAGCCACGACAGCGCCTATGGCTACACCTTC,CASSHDSAYGYTF
13,TRBV9,.,TRBJ1-1,.,TGTGCCAGCAGCGTAGGAGCGGGAACTGAAGCTTTCTTT,CASSVGAGTEAFF
12,TRBV6-1,.,TRBJ2-7,.,TGTGCCAGCAGTGGCCGGGACTACGAGCAGTACTTC,CASSGRDYEQYF
13,TRBV2,.,TRBJ1-5,.,TGTGCCAGCAGTCAAGACAGCTATCAGCCCCAGCATTTT,CASSQDSYQPQHF
14,TRBV19,TRBD1,TRBJ2-1,few,TGTGCCAGTAGTCTGGGACAGTGGTACAATGAGCAGTTCTTC,CASSLGQWYNEQFF
14,TRBV19,.,TRBJ1-5,.,TGTGCCACCGCGGTGATTGGGAGCAATCAGCCCCAGCATTTT,CATAVIGSNQPQHF
14,TRBV27,TRBD1,TRBJ1-2,.,TGTGCCAGCAAAAGGACAGGGGTTAACTATGGCTACACCTTC,CASKRTGVNYGYTF
16,TRBV6-6,.,TRBJ2-6,.,TGTGCCAGCAGTTACTTGGGGGCCTCTGGGGCCAACGTCCTGACTTTC,CASSYLGASGANVLTF
13,TRBV5-1,.,TRBJ2-3,.,TGCGCCAGCAGCTTAGGAGGCACAGATACGCAGTATTTT,CASSLGGTDTQYF
15,TRBV27,TRBD1,TRBJ2-7,few,TGTGCCAGCAGTTTACCCCCCGGGACAGGGACCGAGCAGTACTTC,CASSLPPGTGTEQYF
17,TRBV27,.,TRBJ1-4,once,TGTGCCAGCAGTTACACAGTCCCGTCCGCAACTAATGAAAAACTGTTTTTT,CASSYTVPSATNEKLFF
15,TRBV27,TRBD2,TRBJ2-7,.,TGTGCCAGCAGTTTAAGGCAGGGAGGGTCCTACGAGCAGTACTTC,CASSLRQGGSYEQYF
13,TRBV1,.,TRBJ1-2,.,TGCACCAGCAGCCGCCCAGGGAACGGTGGCTACACCTTC,CTSSRPGNGGYTF
15,TRBV19,TRBD2,TRBJ2-3,.,TGTGCCAGTAGTGCCCCTTTCGGGAGGGGAGATACGCAGTATTTT,CASSAPFGRGDTQYF
15,TRBV5-1,.,TRBJ1-3,.,TGCGCCAGCAGCCCGGCGGTGGGTACCGGAAACACCATATATTTT,CASSPAVGTGNTIYF
17,TRBV5-5,TRBD1,TRBJ2-1,few,TGTGCCAGCAGCTTGGCTAGGACAGGGGGGACCTACAATGAGCAGTTCTTC,CASSLARTGGTYNEQFF
17,TRBV4-3,.,TRBJ2-7,few,TGCGCCAGCAGCCAAGAACGATACGGGAGACGGGTGTACGAGCAGTACTTC,CASSQERYGRRVYEQYF
15,TRBV4-3,TRBD2,TRBJ2-2,.,TGCGCCAGCAGCCGGGAGCGGGAAGTATACGGGGAGCTGTTTTTT,CASSREREVYGELFF
16,TRBV5-6,TRBD1,TRBJ2-7,.,TGTGCCAGCAGCTTGGTTAAGAGACAGGGGATGCACGAGCAGTACTTC,CASSLVKRQGMHEQYF
14,TRBV18,TRBD1,TRBJ1-1,.,TGTGCCAGCTCACAGGACAGGAAGAACACTGAAGCTTTCTTT,CASSQDRKNTEAFF
16,TRBV13,TRBD1,TRBJ2-7,.,TGTGCCAGCAGACCCTTGGGGACAGGGGGCTCCTACGAGCAGTACTTC,CASRPLGTGGSYEQYF